This T cell receptor beta chain was sequenced for a study of OX40 agonist ivuxolimab in advanced cancers. This table comes from immunoSEQ multiplex PCR, and its TCRdb copy is limited to in-frame clones, with some not included. The sample carries around 63,000 clones, roughly 90% recorded once. Germline values: CDR1 SGHKS, CDR2 YYEKEE (reference sequence). J was trimmed by 2 bases and V by 3 bases; bases with no gene match: 3. The CDR3 extends over 15 amino acids. The J gene is TRBJ2-7, the V gene TRBV5-5; TRBD1 matches 12 bases. The source of this sequence is an adult with an advanced solid tumor such as melanoma, head and neck, liver or kidney cancer. Sequencing used CD4+ or CD8+ T cells sorted from blood, obtained in a trial of the OX40 agonist ivuxolimab. Written as DNA, the CDR3 is TGTGCCAGCAGCTGGGGACAGGGGGCGCCCTACGAGCAGTACTTC. This gives the protein CASSWGQGAPYEQYF.